This T cell receptor (beta chain) was found in a study of monozygotic twins with inflammatory bowel disease. General study findings and limits: Healthy co-twins, by inverse Simpson, had higher TCRbeta diversity than their siblings with IBD.

Used for each TCR library was about 3,800 ng of total RNA. UMIs that included a 6-nucleotide sample barcode were added by template switching, which took place during cDNA synthesis. TCRdb re-called the 5' RACE reads, yielding one record per CDR3 amino acid sequence without DNA. This listing includes more than 300,000 distinct CDR3 sequences. Turning to this clonotype: The antigen is not known.

The CDR3 extends over 13 amino acids. CDR1 is SGHTA and CDR2 is FQGNSA in the germline V gene. This TCR derives from a human donor with ulcerative colitis or Crohn's disease, or a healthy co-twin of an affected twin (not recorded which). The chain joins TRBV7-2 to TRBJ2-2; there is no DNA to check the TCRdb D call of TRBD1. The sample comprised blood. The CDR3 region is CASSFVGAGELFF.